The source of this T cell receptor (beta chain) is a study of radiotherapy plus CTLA-4 blockade in lung cancer. Study-level information: Disease control reached over 30%, with objective responses in around 20%. General study findings and limits: Some TCR clones had been derived from tumors. These clones expanded in peripheral blood after radiotherapy plus ipilimumab. In blood, early T cell clone dynamics reportedly predicted response best, together with interferon-beta.

Worth noting for this clone: Its matching antigen is unknown.

The germline V and J ends were trimmed by 5 bases and 6 bases, with 16 bases remaining between them. This CDR3 comprises 15 residues. Germline V gene sequence: CDR1 SGHTA, CDR2 FQGTGA. This table comes from immunoSEQ multiplex PCR, and its TCRdb copy is limited to in-frame clones, with some not included. The sample has 90,000 to 150,000 clones; 78% are singletons. The rearrangement links TRBV7-3 to TRBJ2-2; D is ambiguous. The receptor's source is a human donor with non-small cell lung cancer who had a partial response to radiotherapy plus ipilimumab. The material sequenced was peripheral blood, taken from a patient treated with radiotherapy plus ipilimumab. The CDR3 DNA sequence: TGTGCCAGCAGCCTAGACCCCATTTACGCCGGGGAGCTGTTTTTT. Protein product: CASSLDPIYAGELFF. Full variable domain (missing parts from reference TRBV7-3 and TRBJ2-2): GAGVSQTPSNKVTEKGKYVELRCDPISGHTALYWYRQSLGQGPEFLIYFQGTGAADDSGLPNDRFFAVRPEGSVSTLKIQRTERGDSAVYLCASSLDPIYAGELFFGEGSRLTVL.